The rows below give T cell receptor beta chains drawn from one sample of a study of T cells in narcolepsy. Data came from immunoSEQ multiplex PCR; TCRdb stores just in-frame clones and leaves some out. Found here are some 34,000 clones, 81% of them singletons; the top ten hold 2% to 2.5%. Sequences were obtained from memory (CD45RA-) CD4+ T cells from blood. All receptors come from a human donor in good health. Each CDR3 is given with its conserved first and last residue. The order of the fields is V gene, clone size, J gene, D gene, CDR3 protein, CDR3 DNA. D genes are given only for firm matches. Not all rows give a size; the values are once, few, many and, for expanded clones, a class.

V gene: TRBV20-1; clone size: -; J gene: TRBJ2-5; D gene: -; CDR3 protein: CSGRSQETQYF; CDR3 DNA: TGCAGTGGACGGAGTCAAGAGACCCAGTACTTC
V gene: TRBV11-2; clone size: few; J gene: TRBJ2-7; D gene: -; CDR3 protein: CASSLDPPGEQYF; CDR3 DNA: TGTGCCAGCAGCTTAGACCCCCCTGGCGAGCAGTACTTC
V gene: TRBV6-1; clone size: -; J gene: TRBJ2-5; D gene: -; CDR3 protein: CASSERRETQYF; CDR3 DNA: TGTGCCAGCAGTGAACGGCGAGAGACCCAGTACTTC
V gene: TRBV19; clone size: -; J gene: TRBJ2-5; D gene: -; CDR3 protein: CASSPGPVQETQYF; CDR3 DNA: TGTGCCAGTAGTCCCGGGCCGGTGCAAGAGACCCAGTACTTC
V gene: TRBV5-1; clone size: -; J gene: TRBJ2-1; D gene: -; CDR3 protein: CASSREWGNEQFF; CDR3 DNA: TGCGCCAGCAGCAGGGAATGGGGTAATGAGCAGTTCTTC
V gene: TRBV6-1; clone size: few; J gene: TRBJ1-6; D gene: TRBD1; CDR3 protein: CASSVDRVSSYNSPLHF; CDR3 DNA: TGTGCCAGCAGTGTAGACAGGGTTAGCTCCTATAATTCACCCCTCCACTTT
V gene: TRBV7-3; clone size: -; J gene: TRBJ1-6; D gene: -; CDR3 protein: CASSLTGRGASPLHF; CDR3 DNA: TGTGCCAGCAGCTTAACTGGGAGGGGAGCTTCACCCCTCCACTTT
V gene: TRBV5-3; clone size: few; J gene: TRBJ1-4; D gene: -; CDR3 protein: CARSLLTGFNEKLFF; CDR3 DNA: TGTGCCAGAAGCCTACTGACGGGATTTAATGAAAAACTGTTTTTT
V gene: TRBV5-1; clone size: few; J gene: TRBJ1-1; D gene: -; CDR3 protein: CASSLEQGKVGEAFF; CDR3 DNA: TGCGCCAGCAGCTTGGAACAGGGTAAGGTGGGTGAAGCTTTCTTT
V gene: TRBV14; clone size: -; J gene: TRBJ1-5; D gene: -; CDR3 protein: CASSQDRSAENQPQHF; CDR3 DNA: TGTGCCAGCAGCCAAGATAGGTCGGCGGAGAATCAGCCCCAGCATTTT
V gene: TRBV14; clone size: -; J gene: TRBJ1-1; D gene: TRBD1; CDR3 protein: CASSQDLRQGGFMNTEAFF; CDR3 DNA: TGTGCCAGCAGCCAAGATCTTCGGCAGGGGGGTTTCATGAACACTGAAGCTTTCTTT
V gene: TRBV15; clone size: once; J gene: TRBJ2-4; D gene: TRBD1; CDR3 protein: CATSTGGTNIQYF; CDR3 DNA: TGTGCCACCAGCACAGGGGGCACAAACATTCAGTACTTC
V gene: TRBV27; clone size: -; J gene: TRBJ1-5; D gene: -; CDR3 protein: CASSYLGTKRQPQHF; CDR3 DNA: TGTGCCAGCAGCTATTTGGGAACAAAAAGACAGCCCCAGCATTTT
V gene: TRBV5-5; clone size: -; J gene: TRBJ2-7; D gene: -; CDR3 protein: CASSFFANEQYF; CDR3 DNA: TGTGCCAGCAGCTTCTTCGCGAACGAGCAGTACTTC
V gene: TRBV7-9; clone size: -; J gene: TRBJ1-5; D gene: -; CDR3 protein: CASSYASGGRGSNQPQHF; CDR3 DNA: TGTGCCAGCAGCTACGCCTCCGGGGGGAGGGGAAGCAATCAGCCCCAGCATTTT
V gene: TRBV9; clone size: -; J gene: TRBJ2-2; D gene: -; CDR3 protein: CASSVRADTTGELFF; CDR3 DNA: TGTGCCAGCAGCGTAAGGGCCGACACTACCGGGGAGCTGTTTTTT
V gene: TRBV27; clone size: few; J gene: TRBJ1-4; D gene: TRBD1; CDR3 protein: CASRPTGGGEKLFF; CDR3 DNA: TGTGCCAGCCGGCCAACAGGGGGCGGTGAAAAACTGTTTTTT
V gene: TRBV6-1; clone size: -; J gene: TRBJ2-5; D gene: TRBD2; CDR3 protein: CASSELAGGPETQYF; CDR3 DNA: TGTGCCAGCAGTGAACTAGCGGGGGGGCCAGAGACCCAGTACTTC
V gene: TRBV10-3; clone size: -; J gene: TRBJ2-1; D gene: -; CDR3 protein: CAISPANEQFF; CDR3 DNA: TGTGCCATCAGTCCCGCCAATGAGCAGTTCTTC
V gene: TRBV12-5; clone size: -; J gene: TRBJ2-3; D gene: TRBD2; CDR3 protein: CASALGLAGDTQYF; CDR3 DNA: TGTGCTAGTGCTTTGGGACTAGCCGGGGATACGCAGTATTTT
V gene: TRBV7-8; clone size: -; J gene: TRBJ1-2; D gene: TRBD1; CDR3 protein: CASRQDRAEGYTF; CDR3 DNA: TGTGCCAGCAGACAGGACAGGGCGGAAGGCTACACCTTC
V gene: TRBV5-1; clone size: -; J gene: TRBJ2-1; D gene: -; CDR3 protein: CASSVTRGDNEQFF; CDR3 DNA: TGCGCCAGCAGCGTTACTAGAGGAGACAATGAGCAGTTCTTC
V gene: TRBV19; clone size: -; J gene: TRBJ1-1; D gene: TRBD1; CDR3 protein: CASSHRGPNTEAFF; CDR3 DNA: TGTGCCAGTAGCCACAGGGGGCCGAACACTGAAGCTTTCTTT